This T cell receptor (beta chain) comes out of a study of early T cells in non-severe SARS-CoV-2 infection. TCRdb re-derived calls from the 5' RACE reads in MiXCR, one entry per CDR3 protein. The table has 35,000 to 40,000 distinct CDR3 sequences, 5% to 6.5% seen once. This clonotype was seen at least ten times. J was trimmed by 4 bases and V by 3 bases; bases with no gene match: 9. This CDR3 contains 16 residues. The specimen was whole blood. The rearrangement links TRBV12-3 or TRBV12-4 to TRBJ2-5; TRBD2 aligns across 9 bases. The receptor was derived from an adult who was a healthcare worker with PCR-confirmed SARS-CoV-2 infection or an uninfected control (not recorded which). CDR3 DNA: TGTGCCAGCAGTTTGCGCGGGAGGGCCTGGGGAGAGACCCAGTACTTC. Its protein is CASSLRGRAWGETQYF.